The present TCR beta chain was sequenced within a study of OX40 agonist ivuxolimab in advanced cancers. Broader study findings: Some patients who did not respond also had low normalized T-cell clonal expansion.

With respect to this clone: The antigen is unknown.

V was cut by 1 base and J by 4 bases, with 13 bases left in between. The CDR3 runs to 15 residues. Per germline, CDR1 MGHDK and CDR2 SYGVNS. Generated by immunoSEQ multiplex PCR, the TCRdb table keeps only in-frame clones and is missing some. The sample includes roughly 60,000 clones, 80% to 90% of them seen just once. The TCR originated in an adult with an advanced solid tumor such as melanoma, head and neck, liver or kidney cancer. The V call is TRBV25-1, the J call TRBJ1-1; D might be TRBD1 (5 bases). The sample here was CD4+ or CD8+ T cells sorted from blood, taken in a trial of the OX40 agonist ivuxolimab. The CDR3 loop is CASSEFGGGGTEAFF. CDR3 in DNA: TGTGCCAGCAGTGAATTCGGGGGGGGAGGCACTGAAGCTTTCTTT.